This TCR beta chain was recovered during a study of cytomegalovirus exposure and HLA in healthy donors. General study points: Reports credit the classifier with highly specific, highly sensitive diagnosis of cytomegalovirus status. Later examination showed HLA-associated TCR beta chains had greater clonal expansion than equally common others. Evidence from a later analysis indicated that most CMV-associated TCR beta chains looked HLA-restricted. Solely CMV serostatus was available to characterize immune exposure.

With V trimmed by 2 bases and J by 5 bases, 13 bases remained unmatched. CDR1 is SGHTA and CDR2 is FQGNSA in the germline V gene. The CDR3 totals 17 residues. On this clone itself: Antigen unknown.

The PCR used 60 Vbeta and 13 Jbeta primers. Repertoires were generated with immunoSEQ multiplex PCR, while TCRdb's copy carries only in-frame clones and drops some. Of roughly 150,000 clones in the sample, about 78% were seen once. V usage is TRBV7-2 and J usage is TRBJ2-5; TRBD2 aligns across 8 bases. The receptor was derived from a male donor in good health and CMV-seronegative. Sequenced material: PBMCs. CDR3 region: CASSLLGSSGYLETQYF. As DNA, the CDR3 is TGTGCCAGCAGCTTACTTGGTTCTAGCGGGTACTTGGAGACCCAGTACTTC.